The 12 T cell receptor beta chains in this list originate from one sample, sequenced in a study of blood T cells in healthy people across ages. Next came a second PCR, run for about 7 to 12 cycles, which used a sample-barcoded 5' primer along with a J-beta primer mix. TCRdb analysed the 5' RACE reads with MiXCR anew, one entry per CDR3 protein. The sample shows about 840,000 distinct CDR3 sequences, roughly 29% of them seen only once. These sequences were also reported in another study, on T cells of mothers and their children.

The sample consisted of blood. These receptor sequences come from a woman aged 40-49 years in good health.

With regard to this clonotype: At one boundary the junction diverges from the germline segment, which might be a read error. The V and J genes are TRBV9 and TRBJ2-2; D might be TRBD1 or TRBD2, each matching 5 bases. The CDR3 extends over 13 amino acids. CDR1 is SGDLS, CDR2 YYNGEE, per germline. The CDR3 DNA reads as TGTGCTAGCAGCACCGGGGCCACCGGGGAGCTGTTTTTT. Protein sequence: CASSTGATGELFF.

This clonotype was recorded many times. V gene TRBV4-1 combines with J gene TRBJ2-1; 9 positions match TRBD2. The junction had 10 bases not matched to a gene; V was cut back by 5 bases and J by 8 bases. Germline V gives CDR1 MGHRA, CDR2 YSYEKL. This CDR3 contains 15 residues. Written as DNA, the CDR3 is TGCGCCAGCAGCATCAGACTAGCGGATTACCATGAGCAGTTCTTC. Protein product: CASSIRLADYHEQFF.

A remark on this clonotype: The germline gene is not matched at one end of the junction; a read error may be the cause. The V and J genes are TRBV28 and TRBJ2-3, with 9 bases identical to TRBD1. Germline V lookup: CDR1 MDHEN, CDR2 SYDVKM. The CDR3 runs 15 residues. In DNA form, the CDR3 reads TGTGCCAGCAGTTTATCGGACAGGGGCGCAGATACGCAGGATTTT. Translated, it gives CASSLSDRGADTQDF. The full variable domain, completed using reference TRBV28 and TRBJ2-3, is DVKVTQSSRYLVKRTGEKVFLECVQDMDHENMFWYRQDPGLGLRLIYFSYDVKMKEKGDIPEGYSVSREKKERFSLILESASTNQTSMYLCASSLSDRGADTQDFGPGTRLTVL.

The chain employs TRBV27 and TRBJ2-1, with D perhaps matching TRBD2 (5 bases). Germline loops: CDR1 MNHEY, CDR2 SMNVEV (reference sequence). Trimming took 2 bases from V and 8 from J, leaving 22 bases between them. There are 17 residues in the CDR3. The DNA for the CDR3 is TGTGCCAGCAGTTTAGACGAATGGACTCTCTCCCGCGATGAGCAGTTCTTC. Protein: CASSLDEWTLSRDEQFF.

CDR3 coding DNA: TGTGCCAGCAGTGAGCGGGCAGGTGGGGCCTACGAGCAGTACTTC. This encodes CASSERAGGAYEQYF. This rearrangement joins TRBV6-4 to TRBJ2-7; possible D gene TRBD2, 5 bases. V shed 3 bases and J shed 2 bases, with 14 bases lying between them. CDR1 is MRHNA and CDR2 is SNTAGT in the germline V gene. The CDR3 spans 15 residues.

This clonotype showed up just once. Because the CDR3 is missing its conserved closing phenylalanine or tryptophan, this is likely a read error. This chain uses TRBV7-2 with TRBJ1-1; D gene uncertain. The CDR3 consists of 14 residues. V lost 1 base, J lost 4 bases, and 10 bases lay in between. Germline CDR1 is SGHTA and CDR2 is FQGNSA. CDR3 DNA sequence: TGTGCCAGCAGCTTAGGAGGGTCGAGCACTGAAGCTTTCTCT. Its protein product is CASSLGGSSTEAFS.

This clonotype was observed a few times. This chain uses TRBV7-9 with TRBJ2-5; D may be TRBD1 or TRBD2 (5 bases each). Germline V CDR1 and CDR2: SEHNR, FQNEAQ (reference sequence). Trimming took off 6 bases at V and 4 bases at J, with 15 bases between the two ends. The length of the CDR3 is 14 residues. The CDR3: CASSARDPPETQYF. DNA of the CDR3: TGTGCCAGCAGTGCCCGGGACCCACCAGAGACCCAGTACTTC.

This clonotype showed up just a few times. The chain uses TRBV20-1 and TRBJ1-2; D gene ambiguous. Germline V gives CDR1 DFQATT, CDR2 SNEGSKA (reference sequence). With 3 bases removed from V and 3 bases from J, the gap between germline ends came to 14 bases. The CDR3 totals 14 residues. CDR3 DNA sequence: TGCAGTGCTAGGGATAATAGACGGGACTATGGCTACACCTTC. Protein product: CSARDNRRDYGYTF.

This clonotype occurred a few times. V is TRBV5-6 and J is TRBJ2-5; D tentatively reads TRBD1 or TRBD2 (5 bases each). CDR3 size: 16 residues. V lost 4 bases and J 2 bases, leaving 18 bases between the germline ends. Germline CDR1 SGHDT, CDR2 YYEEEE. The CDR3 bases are TGTGCCAGCAGCGGGGGACCGGCCGGGGCTCAAGAGACCCAGTACTTC. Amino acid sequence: CASSGGPAGAQETQYF.

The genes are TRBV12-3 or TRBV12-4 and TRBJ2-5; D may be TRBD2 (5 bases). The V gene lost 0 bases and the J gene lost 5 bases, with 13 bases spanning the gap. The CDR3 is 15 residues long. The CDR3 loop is CASSLALGPGETQYF. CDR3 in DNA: TGTGCCAGCAGTTTAGCGCTAGGTCCGGGGGAGACCCAGTACTTC.

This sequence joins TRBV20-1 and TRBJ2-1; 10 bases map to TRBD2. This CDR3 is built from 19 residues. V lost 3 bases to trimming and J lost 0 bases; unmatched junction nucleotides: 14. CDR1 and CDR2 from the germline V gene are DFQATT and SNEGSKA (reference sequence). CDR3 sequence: CSARGPGTSVLSSYNEQFF. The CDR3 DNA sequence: TGCAGTGCTAGGGGCCCCGGGACTAGCGTCCTGAGCTCCTACAATGAGCAGTTCTTC.

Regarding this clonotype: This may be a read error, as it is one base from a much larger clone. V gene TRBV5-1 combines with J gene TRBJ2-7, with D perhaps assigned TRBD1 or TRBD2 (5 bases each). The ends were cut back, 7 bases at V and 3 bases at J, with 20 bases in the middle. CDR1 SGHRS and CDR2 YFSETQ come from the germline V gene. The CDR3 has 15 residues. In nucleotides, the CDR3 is TGCGCCAGCGGCCCGACGACGGGGACGGTCTACGAGCAGTACTTC. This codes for CASGPTTGTVYEQYF.